Presented here are 14 T cell receptor beta chains from one specimen sequenced in a study of T cell clonality in common variable immunodeficiency (dated by TCRdb to 2014 to 2015). Here is what the overall study found, with its caveats: CVID TCRbeta sequences were reported to have fewer deletions and N-nucleotide insertions and to lack highly modified clones with 13 or more V deletions.

The library came from the immunoSEQ multiplex PCR assay. This immuneACCESS table, as held by TCRdb, lists in-frame sequences with V and J called but not all clones. Of the missing ones, under half trace to an unresolved V gene in checked studies; the others have no known cause. Across this sample, some 11,000 clones were tabulated and none appeared just once. The ten largest make up about 6% of the sample. No cognate antigen is known for these TCRs. Source material: peripheral blood mononuclear cells. These receptors originate from a human donor with common variable immunodeficiency.

A note on this clone: The read ends 3 residues shy of where the CDR3 ends; the end is completed using the germline J gene. The chain has TRBV19 and TRBJ1-2, with 10 bases identical to TRBD1. Germline V CDR1 and CDR2: LNHDA, SQIVND (reference sequence). The V and J ends lost 4 bases and 1 base, in that order; junction bases with no gene match: 6. The CDR3 is 16 residues long. The sequenced CDR3 bases are TGTGCCAGTAGTACTCAAAGGACAGGGGGTAACTATGGC. It codes for CASSTQRTGGNYG. In full, the CDR3 is CASSTQRTGGNYGYTF.

This clone showed up just a few times. The CDR3 end falls 3 residues outside the read, so it is completed with the germline J gene. This chain links TRBV7-9 with TRBJ1-1; D is undetermined. The V gene's germline CDR1 is SEHNR and CDR2 FQNEAQ (reference sequence). There are 15 residues in the CDR3. The V gene lost 2 bases and the J gene lost 0 bases, with 10 bases spanning the gap. The part of the CDR3 DNA that was read is TGTGCCAGCAGCTTACCCCAGTTCCTGAACACTGAA. It translates to CASSLPQFLNTE. The entire CDR3 protein reads CASSLPQFLNTEAFF.

This clone came up a few times. At one boundary the junction diverges from the germline segment, which might be a read error. The read terminates 3 residues ahead of where the CDR3 ends, so the germline J gene completes it. The chain joins TRBV7-7 to TRBJ1-1; D is unclear. There are 13 residues in the CDR3. Germline assignment: CDR1 SSHAT and CDR2 FNYEAQ (reference sequence). The covered CDR3 bases are TGTGCTAGCAGCTTAGGCAGGAACACTGAA. This sequence encodes CASSLGRNTE. The entire CDR3 protein is CASSLGRNTEAFF.

CDR3 loop: CASSINPRTSGRMYEQFF. CDR3 bases read: TGTGCCAGTAGTATAAATCCCCGGACTAGCGGGAGGATGTATGAG. The chain carries TRBV19 and TRBJ2-1; 14 nucleotides line up with TRBD2. The read terminates 3 residues ahead of where the CDR3 ends, so the germline J gene completes it. Germline V gene lookup returns CDR1 LNHDA and CDR2 SQIVND (reference sequence). The V gene end was trimmed by 2 bases and the J gene end by 8 bases; junction bases not matched to a gene: 11. CDR3 length: 18 amino acids.

CDR3 loop: CASIWDVAGTSYEQYF. The sequenced part of the CDR3 DNA is TGTGCCAGCATCTGGGATGTAGCGGGTACCTCCTACGAG. The V call is TRBV2, the J call TRBJ2-7; 7 bases map to TRBD2. The observed sequence ends 3 residues before the CDR3 terminus, with the missing tail filled in from the germline J gene. Trimming took 7 bases from V and 0 from J; bases not matched to a gene: 12. The CDR3 extends over 16 amino acids. CDR1 and CDR2 (germline): SNHLY, FYNNEI.

Regarding this clone: One end of the junction fails to match germline, which may point to a read error. Coverage ceases 3 residues before the CDR3 finishes, and the germline J gene fills in the end. The chain joins TRBV18 to TRBJ1-5; the D is unclear. CDR1 and CDR2 from the germline V gene are KGHSH and LQKENI. The length of the CDR3 is 14 residues. CDR3 protein: CASSPQSSKQPQHF. The sequenced CDR3 bases are TGTGCCAGCTCACCACAGAGTAGCAAGCAGCCC.

This clone was found a few times. The CDR3 goes on 3 residues after the read ends, and that part is filled in from the germline J gene. The chain recombines TRBV30 with TRBJ2-5; D not resolved. The V end was cut by 3 bases, the J end by 4 bases, with 12 bases between. The CDR3 consists of 13 residues. CDR1 GTSNPN and CDR2 SVGIG come from the germline V gene (reference sequence). The CDR3 bases that were read are TGTGCCTGGAGCGCTATTAACGGAGAGACC. It yields the protein CAWSAINGET. The complete CDR3 reads CAWSAINGETQYF.

Only a few counts were recorded for this clone. Read coverage stops 3 residues before the CDR3 terminus; the germline J gene supplies the remainder. This rearrangement joins TRBV19 to TRBJ1-5, with D unresolved. Germline loops: CDR1 LNHDA, CDR2 SQIVND (reference sequence). This CDR3 spans 14 amino acids. V dropped 3 bases and J dropped 7 bases, with 13 bases sitting between them. The sequenced part of the CDR3 DNA is TGTGCCAGTAGTATTACGTGGTTAAGGCAGCCC. Its protein product is CASSITWLRQP. The CDR3 reads in full as CASSITWLRQPQHF.

Notes on this clone: The CDR3 goes on 3 residues after the read ends, and that part is filled in from the germline J gene. The chain combines TRBV19 with TRBJ1-5; a possible D gene is TRBD1 (5 bases). This CDR3 region has 15 residues. Trimming removed 7 bases from V and 5 bases from J, with 18 bases in between. Germline V gives CDR1 LNHDA, CDR2 SQIVND (reference sequence). CDR3 DNA (partial): TGTGCCAGTATCAAGGCAGGGCGGGGGGATCAGCCC. Translation: CASIKAGRGDQP. The whole CDR3 is CASIKAGRGDQPQHF.

A word on this clone: The CDR3 goes on 3 residues after the read ends, and that part is filled in from the germline J gene. V is TRBV19 and J is TRBJ2-5; TRBD1 matches at 9 bases. Germline loops: CDR1 LNHDA, CDR2 SQIVND (reference sequence). After removal of 5 bases from V and 2 bases from J, the junction contained 6 bases not matched to a gene. The CDR3 length is 15 residues. Incomplete CDR3 DNA: TGTGCCAGTAGTCGCGTGACAGGGGGTCAAGAGACC. Its translation is CASSRVTGGQET. The entire CDR3 reads CASSRVTGGQETQYF.

To note about this clone: The CDR3 end is not reached by the read, which stops 3 residues before it; the germline J gene fills it in. The V call is TRBV19, the J call TRBJ1-5; 8 bases match TRBD1. Losses at the gene ends were 7 bases for V and 4 bases for J; bases not matched to a gene: 9. The CDR3 contains 15 residues. Per germline, CDR1 LNHDA and CDR2 SQIVND (reference sequence). CDR3: CASTIDRGRNQPQHF. CDR3 DNA, as far as it was read: TGTGCCAGTACTATCGACAGGGGTAGGAATCAGCCC.

This clone is medium-sized (0.01 to 0.1%) within its sample. Read data end 3 residues before the CDR3 end; the end is taken from the germline J gene. The chain couples TRBV9 to TRBJ2-7; 12 positions agree with TRBD2. The CDR3 sequence is 17 residues long. Trimming cost V 4 bases and J 3 bases; bases outside gene matches: 11. Per the germline V gene, CDR1 is SGDLS and CDR2 is YYNGEE. This CDR3 reads CASSTTPTSGSLYEQYF. CDR3 DNA (partial): TGTGCCAGCAGCACAACCCCGACTAGCGGGAGCCTCTACGAG.

This clone is medium-sized (0.01 to 0.1%) in the sample. The CDR3 goes on 3 residues after the read ends, and that part is filled in from the germline J gene. The chain couples TRBV7-2 to TRBJ1-2; D may be TRBD1 (6 bases). V lost 5 bases to trimming and J lost 5 bases, with 12 bases between them. Per the germline V gene, CDR1 is SGHTA and CDR2 is FQGNSA. CDR3 length: 13 residues. Here the CDR3 reads CASSARGIYGYTF. The part of the CDR3 DNA that was read is TGTGCCAGCAGCGCCAGGGGAATATATGGC.

Comment on this clone: The CDR3 goes on 3 residues after the read ends, and that part is filled in from the germline J gene. The gene calls are TRBV2 and TRBJ2-7; 9 bases match TRBD2. V trimming: 1 base; J trimming: 5 bases; junction bases outside the gene matches: 9. The CDR3 is made up of 16 amino acids. The germline gives CDR1 SNHLY, CDR2 FYNNEI. CDR3: CASSEDGSGSVHEQYF. The part of the CDR3 DNA that was read is TGTGCCAGCAGTGAAGACGGTAGCGGGAGTGTCCACGAG.